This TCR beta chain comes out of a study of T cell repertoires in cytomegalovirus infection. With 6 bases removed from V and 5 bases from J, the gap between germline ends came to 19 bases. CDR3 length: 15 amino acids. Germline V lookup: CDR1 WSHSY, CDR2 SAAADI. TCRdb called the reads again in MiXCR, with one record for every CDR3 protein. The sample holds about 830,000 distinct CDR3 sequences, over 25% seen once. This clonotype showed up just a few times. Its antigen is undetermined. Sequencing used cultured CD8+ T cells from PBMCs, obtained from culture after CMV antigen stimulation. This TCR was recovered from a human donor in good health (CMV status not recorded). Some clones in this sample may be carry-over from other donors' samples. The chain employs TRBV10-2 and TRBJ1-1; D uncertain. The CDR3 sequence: CASSPRVGRSTEAFF. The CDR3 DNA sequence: TGCGCCAGCAGCCCTCGGGTAGGTCGATCGACTGAAGCTTTCTTT.